Described below is a single T cell receptor (beta chain) sequence and its context. Its specificity is not known. The sample belongs to a study of T cell responses to AZD1222 COVID-19 vaccine. Sequencing used immunoSEQ multiplex PCR; TCRdb keeps in-frame clones, though not all of them. This sample yields 200,000 or so clones, of which approximately 95% are seen a single time; 0.9% to 1.1% belongs to the top ten. Second-dose intervals of approximately 4 or approximately 12 weeks were pooled. Study results and limitations: The study found vaccine-associated CD4 TCRs spanning spike, dominant at 160-218 and 743-854.

The material sequenced was peripheral blood, taken 28 days after the second AZD1222 dose. This receptor was identified in an adult who received the AZD1222 COVID-19 vaccine.

CDR3 nucleotides: TGTGCCAGCAGCTCCCCCCGGGGGAGCGGGGGGTCAGATACGCAGTATTTT. Its protein product is CASSSPRGSGGSDTQYF. The V and J genes are TRBV5-8 and TRBJ2-3; TRBD2 matches 9 bases. This CDR3 spans 17 amino acids. Per germline, CDR1 SGHTS and CDR2 YDEGEE. After removal of 3 bases from V and 4 bases from J, the junction contained 12 bases not matched to a gene.